This is a list of T cell receptor beta chains from one sample in a study of blood T cell repertoires in COVID-19. The repertoire was sequenced with immunoSEQ multiplex PCR; TCRdb's copy has only in-frame clones and lacks some. The table includes about 70,000 clones, around 87% detected once. The sample consisted of peripheral blood. Receptor source: a human donor in a cohort sampled during active COVID-19. The CDR3 runs from the conserved cysteine through the conserved F or W. A D gene is named only where the DNA matches it firmly. A clone size is listed for some rows: how often the clone was seen (once, few, many), or a class if it is expanded.

V gene,D gene,J gene,clone size,CDR3 protein
TRBV19,TRBD1,TRBJ2-3,.,CASRGQATDTQYF
TRBV5-1,TRBD1,TRBJ1-4,few,CASSPRRGQGAREKLFF
TRBV27,.,TRBJ2-7,.,CVSSLPSDSSYEQYF
TRBV3-1/TRBV3-2,.,TRBJ1-1,.,CASSFGGGRVTEAFF
TRBV9,.,TRBJ1-1,.,CASRKKQGPSEAFF
TRBV28,TRBD2,TRBJ2-3,.,CASSPSGLAGGPGDTQYF
TRBV30,.,TRBJ1-2,.,CAWSVSFGYGYTF
TRBV28,.,TRBJ1-5,.,CASSLVQGGNQPQHF
TRBV27,.,TRBJ1-5,.,CASSLDSLGPQHF
TRBV7-2,TRBD1,TRBJ2-5,.,CASSLAGTAQETQYF
TRBV4-3,.,TRBJ2-4,.,CASSQDGGLGNIQYF
TRBV27,.,TRBJ2-7,.,CASSLEGGSGSYEQYF
TRBV27,TRBD2,TRBJ2-3,.,CASSPISGGTQYF
TRBV7-6,.,TRBJ2-7,.,CASSPVRLAGTMSYEQYF
TRBV2,.,TRBJ1-3,few,CASSHKFGSTGNTIYF
TRBV25-1,TRBD2,TRBJ2-3,.,CASSARGGRADTQYF
TRBV19,TRBD1,TRBJ1-6,.,CASSRTGSYNSPLHF
TRBV5-1,TRBD1,TRBJ1-1,.,CASSPWLQGVYEAFF
TRBV30,TRBD1,TRBJ1-2,.,CASTGVDYGYTF
TRBV20-1,.,TRBJ1-2,.,CSVPTNYGYTF
TRBV25-1,.,TRBJ1-6,.,CASSELGTPLEALHF
TRBV6-4,.,TRBJ2-3,.,CASSDQLGSDTQYF
TRBV4-1,.,TRBJ1-4,.,CASSQEPGTRHEKLFF
TRBV7-8,.,TRBJ2-5,once,CASSLTRGSGQETQYF
TRBV6-1,TRBD1,TRBJ1-3,.,CASSALSTGGGNTIYF
TRBV7-2,.,TRBJ1-4,.,CASSLTGAPNEKLFF
TRBV19,.,TRBJ2-2,.,CASARGQTNTGELFF